Following are 31 T cell receptor beta chains from one sample sequenced in a study of CD4 T cells in relation to SARS-CoV-2 and coronaviruses. The method was immunoSEQ multiplex PCR; TCRdb's version includes in-frame clones alone and lacks a portion of them. The profile shows tens of thousands of clones, about 91% of them singletons. Sequenced input: naive CD4+ T cells from PBMCs. Subset indicated: naive CD4+ T cells isolated by negative enrichment. The receptor set was obtained from an adult with COVID-19.

The gene calls are TRBV14 and TRBJ2-1; possible D gene TRBD2, 6 bases. V shed 0 bases and J shed 2 bases, with 8 bases lying between them. This CDR3 is built from 15 residues. Germline V CDR1 and CDR2: SGHDN, FVKESK. The CDR3 DNA sequence: TGTGCCAGCAGCCAAGATGGCGGGACCTACAATGAGCAGTTCTTC. It yields the protein CASSQDGGTYNEQFF.

The chain joins TRBV5-1 to TRBJ2-1, with 8 nucleotides matching TRBD2. V was clipped by 4 bases and J by 6 bases; unmatched bases: 9. This CDR3 is built from 15 residues. Germline V gene lookup returns CDR1 SGHRS and CDR2 YFSETQ. CDR3 coding DNA: TGCGCCAGCAGCCCCGGGACTAGTAGTGTCAATGAGCAGTTCTTC. Translating it yields CASSPGTSSVNEQFF.

This rearrangement joins TRBV6-6 to TRBJ1-5, with D possibly TRBD1 on 5 matching bases. V gave up 0 bases and J gave up 9 bases, with 12 bases separating them. The CDR3 runs to 14 residues. Germline assignment: CDR1 MNHNY and CDR2 SVGAGI (reference sequence). CDR3 nucleotide sequence: TGTGCCAGCAGTTACTCAGGGACGGATAGGCCCCAGCATTTT. Its translation is CASSYSGTDRPQHF.

The V gene is TRBV12-3 or TRBV12-4, the J gene TRBJ2-3, with D unclear. CDR3 size: 13 residues. V was shortened by 3 bases and J by 1 base, with 5 bases between the two germline ends. CDR3 sequence (DNA): TGTGCCAGCAGTTTCGGCGGCACAGATACGCAGTATTTT. This codes for CASSFGGTDTQYF.

V and J are TRBV28 and TRBJ1-3; D is unclear. Germline values: CDR1 MDHEN, CDR2 SYDVKM. The CDR3 is made up of 12 amino acids. Trimming removed 6 bases at V and 4 bases at J, with 7 bases between. The CDR3 loop reads CASRDRGNTIYF. In DNA form, the CDR3 reads TGTGCCAGCAGGGATAGGGGAAACACCATATATTTT.

The CDR3 here is CASSRPWGYNEQFF. In nucleotides, the CDR3 is TGTGCCAGTTCGAGACCTTGGGGCTACAATGAGCAGTTCTTC. The chain carries TRBV10-3 and TRBJ2-1; D unclear. V was shortened by 10 bases and J by 3 bases, with 16 bases between the two germline ends. Looked up from germline, CDR1 is ENHRY and CDR2 is SYGVKD. This CDR3 has 14 amino acids.

This clone was seen a few times. V usage is TRBV7-9 and J usage is TRBJ2-2; a possible D gene is TRBD2 (6 bases). Germline assignment: CDR1 SEHNR and CDR2 FQNEAQ (reference sequence). CDR3 length: 15 residues. Deletions cut 3 bases from V and 5 bases from J, with 13 bases between. The CDR3 sequence: CASSLGLPLTGELFF. In DNA form, the CDR3 reads TGTGCCAGCAGCTTGGGACTCCCTTTGACCGGGGAGCTGTTTTTT.

The rearrangement joins TRBV5-8 to TRBJ2-5; possible D gene TRBD1, 7 bases. The CDR3 loop spans 15 amino acids. Germline CDR1 SGHTS, CDR2 YDEGEE. V was pared by 2 bases and J by 4 bases, with 15 bases between. The CDR3 spells CASSFQGGRVETQYF. The CDR3 region has the DNA TGTGCCAGCAGCTTTCAGGGGGGACGGGTAGAGACCCAGTACTTC.

This chain joins TRBV5-1 and TRBJ2-1; TRBD2 matches 9 bases. The CDR3 has 17 amino acids. V shed 1 base and J 7 bases; nucleotides not matched to a gene: 12. CDR1 is SGHRS, CDR2 YFSETQ, per germline. The CDR3 nucleotides are TGCGCCAGCAGCTTGTATGCGTGGACTAGCGCACAGAATGAGCAGTTCTTC. Residues: CASSLYAWTSAQNEQFF.

The chain joins TRBV2 to TRBJ2-1, with D possibly being TRBD2 (5 bases). Per germline, CDR1 SNHLY and CDR2 FYNNEI. The V end was cut by 4 bases, the J end by 7 bases, with 14 bases between. The CDR3 spans 14 residues. The CDR3 protein is CASSGTRSINEQFF. The CDR3 nucleotides read TGTGCCAGCAGTGGGACTCGGAGTATAAATGAGCAGTTCTTC.

The chain employs TRBV9 and TRBJ2-2, with a weak D call TRBD1 (5 bases). Germline CDR1 reads SGDLS; CDR2 reads YYNGEE. Trimming shortened V by 4 bases and J by 5 bases, and 6 bases separated the two germline ends. CDR3 length: 12 residues. CDR3 DNA: TGTGCCAGCAGCCCAGGGACCGGGGAGCTGTTTTTT. It is translated as CASSPGTGELFF.

The chain employs TRBV3-1 (or the pseudogene TRBV3-2) and TRBJ2-1; TRBD2 is a possible D gene (5 bases). Germline V CDR1 and CDR2: LGHDT, YNNKEL (reference sequence). The CDR3 runs 16 residues. V lost 4 bases and J lost 0, with 13 bases in between. The CDR3 bases are TGTGCCAGCAGCCCCGCGGACTGGAGCTCCTACAATGAGCAGTTCTTC. This encodes CASSPADWSSYNEQFF.

V gene TRBV2 combines with J gene TRBJ2-3; TRBD2 matches at 13 bases. Trimming removed 10 bases from V and 0 bases from J; junction bases left unmatched: 10. This CDR3 comprises 17 residues. Per the germline V gene, CDR1 is SNHLY and CDR2 is FYNNEI. The CDR3 DNA is TGTGCCATTTCGGGACTAGCGGGGAAACCAAGCACAGATACGCAGTATTTT. Translating it yields CAISGLAGKPSTDTQYF.

The genes are TRBV2 and TRBJ2-3; no clear D. Trimming pared 7 bases from V and 2 bases from J, leaving 13 bases between. The CDR3 totals 14 residues. Germline CDR1 SNHLY, CDR2 FYNNEI. The DNA for the CDR3 is TGTGCCAGCATCCGAGACACACTCACAGATACGCAGTATTTT. Its translation: CASIRDTLTDTQYF.

The V call is TRBV10-3, the J call TRBJ2-3; TRBD2 aligns across 15 bases. This CDR3 contains 14 residues. V was pared by 3 bases and J by 13 bases, with 5 bases of the junction left unmatched. The germline V gene encodes CDR1 ENHRY and CDR2 SYGVKD. For the CDR3, the DNA is TGTGCCATCAGTGAAGGACTAGCGGGGGGGAGGGAGTATTTT. Translation gives CAISEGLAGGREYF.

The chain is built from TRBV30 and TRBJ2-7, with D possibly TRBD1 on 6 matching bases. The V gene lost 3 bases and the J gene lost 4 bases, with 13 bases spanning the gap. The CDR3 totals 13 residues. The germline V gene has CDR1 GTSNPN and CDR2 SVGIG (reference sequence). This chain's CDR3 is CAWRERGRYEQYF. CDR3 coding DNA: TGTGCCTGGAGAGAGAGGGGGAGATACGAGCAGTACTTC.

The chain uses TRBV1 and TRBJ2-7; the table gives TRBD2 as D, unverified against the DNA. TRBV1 is a recognized pseudogene. This CDR3 is built from 16 residues. CDR3 protein: CTSSRPGGPKPYQQYF. CDR3 sequence (DNA): TGCACCAGCAGCCGTCCCGGAGGACCGAAGCCGTACCAGCAGTACTTC.

CDR3 loop: CASSPPGVGARDEQFF. The CDR3 DNA is TGTGCCAGCAGCCCCCCAGGGGTGGGAGCTAGGGATGAGCAGTTCTTC. This chain links TRBV6-6 with TRBJ2-1; possible D gene TRBD1, 6 bases. Germline V CDR1 and CDR2: MNHNY, SVGAGI (reference sequence). The CDR3 loop spans 16 amino acids. Trimming removed 6 bases at V and 8 bases at J, with 23 bases between.

The chain carries TRBV6-2 or TRBV6-3 and TRBJ2-2, with 12 bases fitting TRBD2. CDR3 length equals 17 residues. V trimming: 5 bases; J trimming: 7 bases; junction bases outside the gene matches: 11. Germline V gene lookup returns CDR1 MNHEY and CDR2 SVGEGT. DNA for the CDR3: TGTGCCAGCAGTATCCCTAGCGGGAGGGCCCTTGGCGGGGAGCTGTTTTTT. Protein: CASSIPSGRALGGELFF.

The chain carries TRBV5-1 and TRBJ1-1; no clear D. Germline CDR1 SGHRS, CDR2 YFSETQ. V dropped 2 bases and J dropped 3 bases, with 8 bases sitting between them. This CDR3 has 13 amino acids. The CDR3 nucleotides read TGCGCCAGCAGCTTCGGGGTTGACACTGAAGCTTTCTTT. It specifies CASSFGVDTEAFF.

V usage is TRBV3-1 (or the pseudogene TRBV3-2) and J usage is TRBJ2-5; maybe TRBD1 (6 bases). This CDR3 comprises 13 residues. Per the germline V gene, CDR1 is LGHDT and CDR2 is YNNKEL (reference sequence). V lost 4 bases and J lost 3, with 9 bases in between. The CDR3 bases are TGTGCCAGCAGCCTTTCAGGGGAAGAGACCCAGTACTTC. As protein: CASSLSGEETQYF.

The chain has TRBV5-1 and TRBJ2-1; TRBD1 might be the D (5 bases). Germline loops: CDR1 SGHRS, CDR2 YFSETQ. Trimming left V 0 bases short and J 13 bases short, with 8 bases between. This CDR3 region has 11 residues. The CDR3 coding sequence is TGCGCCAGCAGCTTGGAGGGGCCCCAGTTCTTC. It translates to CASSLEGPQFF. The full variable domain, in which reference TRBV5-1 and TRBJ2-1 provide the parts outside the CDR3, is KAGVTQTPRYLIKTRGQQVTLSCSPISGHRSVSWYQQTPGQGLQFLFEYFSETQRNKGNFPGRFSGRQFSNSRSEMNVSTLELGDSALYLCASSLEGPQFFGPGTRLTVL.

The chain links TRBV12-3 or TRBV12-4 to TRBJ1-2; no clear D. This CDR3 spans 12 amino acids. Trimming cost V 4 bases and J 4 bases, with 7 bases left between them. The CDR3 protein is CASSSLPYGYTF. In DNA form, the CDR3 reads TGTGCCAGCAGTTCTCTACCCTATGGCTACACCTTC.

The chain recombines TRBV19 with TRBJ1-1; TRBD1 aligns across 9 bases. Trimming took 4 bases from V and 6 from J; bases not matched to a gene: 6. From germline, CDR1 is LNHDA and CDR2 SQIVND (reference sequence). CDR3 length: 14 amino acids. The CDR3 region has the DNA TGTGCCAGTAGTAGGGGACAGGGTACTGCTGAAGCTTTCTTT. Amino acid sequence: CASSRGQGTAEAFF.

This sequence joins TRBV7-3 and TRBJ2-6; D is uncertain. Trimming removed 8 bases at V and 0 bases at J, with 2 bases between. This CDR3 region has 12 residues. Germline assignment: CDR1 SGHTA and CDR2 FQGTGA. The CDR3 loop reads CASGSGANVLTF. The CDR3 bases are TGTGCCAGCGGCTCTGGGGCCAACGTCCTGACTTTC.

The chain carries TRBV6-5 and TRBJ2-7; either TRBD1 or TRBD2 may supply D (5 bases each). The V end was cut by 5 bases, the J end by 7 bases, with 15 bases between. The CDR3 length is 13 residues. From germline, CDR1 is MNHEY and CDR2 SVGAGI. The CDR3 region has the DNA TGTGCCAGCAGTCAGGGCTCAGCGGTTGAGCAGTACTTC. Protein product: CASSQGSAVEQYF.

The rearrangement uses TRBV4-1 and TRBJ2-1; D is unclear. The CDR3 has 11 amino acids. Between the trimmed V and J ends, which lost 2 bases and 8 bases, there was a span of 4 bases. Germline CDR1 is MGHRA and CDR2 is YSYEKL. The chain's CDR3 is CASSQTDEQFF. The CDR3 nucleotides read TGCGCCAGCAGCCAAACGGATGAGCAGTTCTTC.

The chain recombines TRBV4-1 with TRBJ2-1, with 7 bases that match TRBD2. The V gene end was trimmed by 0 bases and the J gene end by 4 bases; junction bases not matched to a gene: 12. Germline CDR1 and CDR2: MGHRA and YSYEKL. The CDR3 spans 18 residues. CDR3 in amino acids: CASSQDIGPGLQYNEQFF. The DNA of the CDR3 is TGCGCCAGCAGCCAAGATATCGGACCGGGACTACAGTACAATGAGCAGTTCTTC.

The V call is TRBV9, the J call TRBJ2-1, with unresolved D. V gave up 0 bases and J gave up 0 bases, with 10 bases separating them. Germline V gene sequence: CDR1 SGDLS, CDR2 YYNGEE. There are 16 residues in the CDR3. The CDR3 here is CASSVGHESSYNEQFF. CDR3 nucleotide sequence: TGTGCCAGCAGCGTAGGTCACGAGAGCTCCTACAATGAGCAGTTCTTC. Together with reference TRBV9 and TRBJ2-1, the CDR3 gives the full variable domain: DSGVTQTPKHLITATGQRVTLRCSPRSGDLSVYWYQQSLDQGLQFLIQYYNGEERAKGNILERFSAQQFPDLHSELNLSSLELGDSALYFCASSVGHESSYNEQFFGPGTRLTVL.

This clone was seen a handful of times. The V gene is TRBV5-1, the J gene TRBJ1-5; tentatively, D is TRBD1 (5 bases). Trimming removed 2 bases from V and 3 bases from J, with 9 bases in between. Germline CDR1 and CDR2: SGHRS and YFSETQ. The CDR3 covers 14 residues. CDR3 sequence reads: CASSFGGVNQPQHF. The CDR3 DNA sequence: TGCGCCAGCAGCTTCGGGGGGGTCAATCAGCCCCAGCATTTT.

CDR3 nucleotides: TGTGCCAGCAGCGTAGACTCTCGCGGGGAGCAGTACTTC. Translating gives CASSVDSRGEQYF. The chain links TRBV9 to TRBJ2-7; possible D gene TRBD2, 5 bases. This CDR3 has 13 amino acids. The germline V gene encodes CDR1 SGDLS and CDR2 YYNGEE. Trimming stripped 0 bases from V and 7 bases from J, with 11 bases between.